The source of this T cell receptor beta chain is a study of blood T cell repertoires in COVID-19. Study as a whole: The cDNA or gDNA used as material had been derived from T cells, B-cell-depleted T cells, or PBMCs.

This CDR3 comprises 17 residues. V shed 0 bases, J shed 1 base, and the junction held 8 bases outside the gene matches. Germline-derived CDR1 and CDR2 are SGHRS and YFSETQ. As processed by the authors: Using reference gene primer amplification, nucleated cell counts were estimated. The table came from immunoSEQ multiplex PCR; TCRdb's copy has only in-frame clones and leaves some out. The V and J calls and clone size come from that table; D and trimming were worked out from the DNA. The sample consists of some 150,000 clones, over 70% of them appearing once. Sequenced: peripheral blood. The chain combines TRBV5-1 with TRBJ2-5; 8 bases map to TRBD2. This receptor was taken from a man in his fifties who had recovered from COVID-19. The CDR3 nucleotides read TGCGCCAGCAGCTTGGGAGCAGCGGGGGCCCTCCAAGAGACCCAGTACTTC. This codes for CASSLGAAGALQETQYF.